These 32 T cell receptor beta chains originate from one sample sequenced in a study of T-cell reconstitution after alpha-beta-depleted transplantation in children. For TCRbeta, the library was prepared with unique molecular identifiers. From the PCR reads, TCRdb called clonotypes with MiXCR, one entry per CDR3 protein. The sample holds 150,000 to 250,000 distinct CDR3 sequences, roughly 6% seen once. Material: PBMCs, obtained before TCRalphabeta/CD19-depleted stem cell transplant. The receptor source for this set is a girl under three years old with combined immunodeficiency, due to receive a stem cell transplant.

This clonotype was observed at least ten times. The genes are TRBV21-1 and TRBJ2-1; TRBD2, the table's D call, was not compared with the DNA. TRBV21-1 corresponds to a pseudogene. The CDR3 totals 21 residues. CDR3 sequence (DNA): TGTGCCAGCAGCAGTGGAAACCGGGACACCCCGGGACTAGCGGGAAACAATGAGCAGTTCTTC. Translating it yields CASSSGNRDTPGLAGNNEQFF.

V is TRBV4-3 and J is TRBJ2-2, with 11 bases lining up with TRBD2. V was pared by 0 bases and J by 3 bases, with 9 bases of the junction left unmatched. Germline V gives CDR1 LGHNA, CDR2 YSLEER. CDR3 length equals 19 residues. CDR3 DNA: TGCGCCAGCAGCCAAGATCAGGTAGCGGGGGGGCTGTACACCGGGGAGCTGTTTTTT. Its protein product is CASSQDQVAGGLYTGELFF.

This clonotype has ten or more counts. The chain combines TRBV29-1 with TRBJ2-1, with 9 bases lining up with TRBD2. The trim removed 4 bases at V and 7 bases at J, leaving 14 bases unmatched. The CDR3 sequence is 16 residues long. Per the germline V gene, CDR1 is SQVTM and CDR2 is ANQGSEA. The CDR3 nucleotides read TGCAGCGTTGTCCCCTACCTGTGGCTAGCGGGAAATGAGCAGTTCTTC. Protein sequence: CSVVPYLWLAGNEQFF.

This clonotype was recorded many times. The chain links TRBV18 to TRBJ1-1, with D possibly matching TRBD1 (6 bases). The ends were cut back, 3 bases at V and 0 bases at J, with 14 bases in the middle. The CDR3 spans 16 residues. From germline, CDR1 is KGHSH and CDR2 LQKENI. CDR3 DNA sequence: TGTGCCAGCTCACCCAGACGGACAGATATGAACACTGAAGCTTTCTTT. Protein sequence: CASSPRRTDMNTEAFF.

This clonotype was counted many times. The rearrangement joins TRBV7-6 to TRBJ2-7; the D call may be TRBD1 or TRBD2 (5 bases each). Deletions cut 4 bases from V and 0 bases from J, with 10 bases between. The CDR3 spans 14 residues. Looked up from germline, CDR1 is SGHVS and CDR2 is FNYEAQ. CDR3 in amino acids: CASSSTGRSYEQYF. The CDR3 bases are TGTGCCAGCAGCTCAACGGGGCGCTCCTACGAGCAGTACTTC.

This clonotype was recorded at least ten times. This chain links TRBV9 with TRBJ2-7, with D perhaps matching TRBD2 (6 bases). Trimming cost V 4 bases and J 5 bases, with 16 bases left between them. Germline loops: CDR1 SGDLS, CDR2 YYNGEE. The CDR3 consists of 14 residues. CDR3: CASSPSGRRNEQYF. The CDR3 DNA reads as TGTGCCAGCAGCCCATCAGGGAGGAGAAACGAGCAGTACTTC.

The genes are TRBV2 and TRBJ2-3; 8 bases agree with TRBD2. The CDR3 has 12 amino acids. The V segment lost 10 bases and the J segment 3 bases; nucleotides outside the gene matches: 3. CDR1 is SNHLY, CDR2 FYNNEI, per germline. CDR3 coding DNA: TGTGCCACCGGGGGGGAAACAGATACGCAGTATTTT. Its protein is CATGGETDTQYF.

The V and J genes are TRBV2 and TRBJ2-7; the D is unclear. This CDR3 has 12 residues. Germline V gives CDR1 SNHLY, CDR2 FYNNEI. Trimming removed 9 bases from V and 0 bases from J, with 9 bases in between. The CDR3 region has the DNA TGTGCCAGTCGACCACCCTCCTACGAGCAGTACTTC. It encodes CASRPPSYEQYF.

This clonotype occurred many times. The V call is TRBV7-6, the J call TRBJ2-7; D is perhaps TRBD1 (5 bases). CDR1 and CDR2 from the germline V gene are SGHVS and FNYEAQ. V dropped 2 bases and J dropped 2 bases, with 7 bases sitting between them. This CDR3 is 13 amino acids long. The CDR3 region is CASSLQGAYEQYF. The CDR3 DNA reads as TGTGCCAGCAGCTTACAGGGCGCCTACGAGCAGTACTTC.

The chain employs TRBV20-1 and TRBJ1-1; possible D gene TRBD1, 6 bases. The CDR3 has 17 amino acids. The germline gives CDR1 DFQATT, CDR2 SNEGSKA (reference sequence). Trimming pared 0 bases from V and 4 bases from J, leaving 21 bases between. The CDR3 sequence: CSARDGPSTGQVTEAFF. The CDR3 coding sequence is TGCAGTGCTAGAGATGGGCCCTCGACAGGTCAAGTCACTGAAGCTTTCTTT.

The CDR3 protein is CASSFRGGGRAENIQYF. In DNA, the CDR3 is TGTGCCAGCAGCTTTAGAGGCGGGGGGCGGGCAGAAAACATTCAGTACTTC. The chain has TRBV7-2 and TRBJ2-4; 8 bases fit TRBD2. The CDR3 has 17 amino acids. In germline, CDR1 is SGHTA, CDR2 FQGNSA. Losses at the gene ends were 3 bases for V and 5 bases for J; bases not matched to a gene: 12.

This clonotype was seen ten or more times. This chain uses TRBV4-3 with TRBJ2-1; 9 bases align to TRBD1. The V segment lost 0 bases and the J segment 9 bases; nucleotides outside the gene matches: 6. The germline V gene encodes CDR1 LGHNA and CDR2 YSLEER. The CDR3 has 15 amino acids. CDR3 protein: CASSQEDRGYFEQFF. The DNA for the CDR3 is TGCGCCAGCAGCCAAGAGGACAGGGGCTATTTTGAGCAGTTCTTC.

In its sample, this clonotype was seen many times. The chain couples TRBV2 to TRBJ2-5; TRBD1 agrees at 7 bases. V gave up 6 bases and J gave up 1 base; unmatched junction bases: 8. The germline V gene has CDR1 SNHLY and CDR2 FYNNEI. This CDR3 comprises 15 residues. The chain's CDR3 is CASSGLTGFQETQYF. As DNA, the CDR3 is TGTGCCAGCAGCGGACTGACAGGGTTCCAAGAGACCCAGTACTTC.

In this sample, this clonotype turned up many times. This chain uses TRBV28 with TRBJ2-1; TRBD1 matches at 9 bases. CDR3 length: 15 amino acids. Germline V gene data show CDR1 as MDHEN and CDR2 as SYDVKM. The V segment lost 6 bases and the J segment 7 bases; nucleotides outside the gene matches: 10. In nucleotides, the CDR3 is TGTGCCAGCAGCCTTACGGACAGGGGTTGGAATGAGCAGTTCTTC. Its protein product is CASSLTDRGWNEQFF.

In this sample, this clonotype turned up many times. CDR3 in DNA: TGCAGTGCTAGGGGTCCAAACACCGGGGAGCTGTTTTTT. Amino acids: CSARGPNTGELFF. The chain is built from TRBV20-1 and TRBJ2-2; D remains unclear. V lost 3 bases, J lost 2 bases, and 7 bases lay in between. Per germline, CDR1 DFQATT and CDR2 SNEGSKA (reference sequence). CDR3 length equals 13 residues.

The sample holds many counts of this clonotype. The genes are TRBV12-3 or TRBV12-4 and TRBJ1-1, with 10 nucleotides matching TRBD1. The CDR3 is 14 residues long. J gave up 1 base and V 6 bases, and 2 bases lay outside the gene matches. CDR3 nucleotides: TGTGCCAGCAGCGGACAGGGGGGGAACACTGAAGCTTTCTTT. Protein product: CASSGQGGNTEAFF.

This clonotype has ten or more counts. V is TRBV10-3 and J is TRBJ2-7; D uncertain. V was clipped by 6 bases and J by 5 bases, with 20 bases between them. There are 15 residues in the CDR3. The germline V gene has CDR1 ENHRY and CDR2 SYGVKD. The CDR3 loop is CAIRARTSDGDEQYF. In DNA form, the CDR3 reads TGTGCCATCAGAGCCCGCACGTCAGACGGCGACGAGCAGTACTTC.

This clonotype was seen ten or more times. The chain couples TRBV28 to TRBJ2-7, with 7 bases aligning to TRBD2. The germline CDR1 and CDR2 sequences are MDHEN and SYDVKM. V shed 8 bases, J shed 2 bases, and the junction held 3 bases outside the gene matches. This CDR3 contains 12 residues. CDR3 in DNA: TGTGCCAGCGGGGGGGACCCCTACGAGCAGTACTTC. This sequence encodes CASGGDPYEQYF.

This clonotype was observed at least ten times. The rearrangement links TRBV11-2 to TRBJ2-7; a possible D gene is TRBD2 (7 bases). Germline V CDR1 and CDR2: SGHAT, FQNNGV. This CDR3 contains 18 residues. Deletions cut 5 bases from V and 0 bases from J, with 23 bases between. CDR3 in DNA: TGTGCCAGCAGCGGTCTTAGGGGGGGACCTCTTTCCTCCTACGAGCAGTACTTC. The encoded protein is CASSGLRGGPLSSYEQYF.

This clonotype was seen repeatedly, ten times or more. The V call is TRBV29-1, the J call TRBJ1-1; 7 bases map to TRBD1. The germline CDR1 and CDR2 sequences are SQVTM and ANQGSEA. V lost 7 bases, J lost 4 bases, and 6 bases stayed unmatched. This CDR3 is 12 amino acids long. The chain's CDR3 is CSAGTDFTEAFF. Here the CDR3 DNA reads TGCAGCGCCGGGACAGACTTCACTGAAGCTTTCTTT.

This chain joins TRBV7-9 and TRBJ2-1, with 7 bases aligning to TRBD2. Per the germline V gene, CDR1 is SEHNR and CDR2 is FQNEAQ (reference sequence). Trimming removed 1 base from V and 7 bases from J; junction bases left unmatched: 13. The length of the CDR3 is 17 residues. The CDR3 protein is CASSLGQLADRLNEQFF. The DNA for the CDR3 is TGTGCCAGCAGCTTAGGCCAGCTAGCGGATAGGCTGAATGAGCAGTTCTTC.

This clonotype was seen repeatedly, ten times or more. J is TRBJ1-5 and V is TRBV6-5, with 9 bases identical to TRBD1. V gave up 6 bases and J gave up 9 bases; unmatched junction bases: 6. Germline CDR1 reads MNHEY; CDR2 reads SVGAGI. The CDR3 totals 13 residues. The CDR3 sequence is CASSGTGHRPQHF. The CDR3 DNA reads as TGTGCCAGCAGCGGGACAGGGCATCGGCCCCAGCATTTT.

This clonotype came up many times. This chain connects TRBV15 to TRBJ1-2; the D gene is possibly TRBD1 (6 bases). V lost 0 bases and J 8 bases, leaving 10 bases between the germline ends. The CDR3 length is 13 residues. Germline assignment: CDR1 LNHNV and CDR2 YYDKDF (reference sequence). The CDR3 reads CATSRDLQGGYTF. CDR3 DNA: TGTGCCACCAGCAGAGATCTTCAGGGGGGCTACACCTTC.

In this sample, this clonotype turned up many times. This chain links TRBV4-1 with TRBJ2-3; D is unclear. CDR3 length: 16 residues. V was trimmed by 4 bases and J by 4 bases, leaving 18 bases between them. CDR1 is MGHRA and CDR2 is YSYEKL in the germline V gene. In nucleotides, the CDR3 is TGCGCCAGCAGCCCTCGGACCCAAGATCTTCCAGATACGCAGTATTTT. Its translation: CASSPRTQDLPDTQYF.

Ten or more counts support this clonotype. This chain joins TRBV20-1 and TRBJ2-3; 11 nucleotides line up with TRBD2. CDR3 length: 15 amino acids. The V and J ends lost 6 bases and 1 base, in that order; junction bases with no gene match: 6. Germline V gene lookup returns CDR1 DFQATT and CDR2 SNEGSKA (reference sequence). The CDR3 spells CSAGLAEFGTDTQYF. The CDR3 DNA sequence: TGCAGTGCGGGACTAGCGGAGTTTGGCACAGATACGCAGTATTTT.

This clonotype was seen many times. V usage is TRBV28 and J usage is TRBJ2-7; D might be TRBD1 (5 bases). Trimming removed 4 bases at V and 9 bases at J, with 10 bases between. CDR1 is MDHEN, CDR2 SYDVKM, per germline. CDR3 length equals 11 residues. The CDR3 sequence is CASSWGRWQYF. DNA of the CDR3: TGTGCCAGCAGTTGGGGCAGGTGGCAGTACTTC. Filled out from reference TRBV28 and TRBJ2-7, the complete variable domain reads DVKVTQSSRYLVKRTGEKVFLECVQDMDHENMFWYRQDPGLGLRLIYFSYDVKMKEKGDIPEGYSVSREKKERFSLILESASTNQTSMYLCASSWGRWQYFGPGTRLTVT.

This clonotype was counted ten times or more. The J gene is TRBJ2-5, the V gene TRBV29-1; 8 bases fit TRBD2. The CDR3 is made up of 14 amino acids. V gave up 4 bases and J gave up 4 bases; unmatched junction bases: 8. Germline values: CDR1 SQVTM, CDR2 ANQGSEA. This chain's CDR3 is CSVVLAGQPETQYF. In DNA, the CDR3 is TGCAGCGTTGTGCTAGCGGGTCAGCCAGAGACCCAGTACTTC.

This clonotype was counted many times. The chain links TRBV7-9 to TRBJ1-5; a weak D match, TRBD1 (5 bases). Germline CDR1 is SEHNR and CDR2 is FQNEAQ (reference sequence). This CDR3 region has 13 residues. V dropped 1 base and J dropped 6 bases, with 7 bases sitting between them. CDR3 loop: CASSLGGSQPQHF. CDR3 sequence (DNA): TGTGCCAGCAGCTTAGGGGGGAGTCAGCCCCAGCATTTT. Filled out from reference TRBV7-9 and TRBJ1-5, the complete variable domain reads DTGVSQNPRHKITKRGQNVTFRCDPISEHNRLYWYRQTLGQGPEFLTYFQNEAQLEKSRLLSDRFSAERPKGSFSTLEIQRTEQGDSAMYLCASSLGGSQPQHFGDGTRLSIL.

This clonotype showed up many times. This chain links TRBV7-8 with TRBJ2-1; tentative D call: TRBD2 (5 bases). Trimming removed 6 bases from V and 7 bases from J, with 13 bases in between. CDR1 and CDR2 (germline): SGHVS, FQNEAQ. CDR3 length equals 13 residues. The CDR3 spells CASRVRGTNEQFF. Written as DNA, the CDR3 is TGTGCCAGCAGGGTTCGGGGTACGAATGAGCAGTTCTTC.

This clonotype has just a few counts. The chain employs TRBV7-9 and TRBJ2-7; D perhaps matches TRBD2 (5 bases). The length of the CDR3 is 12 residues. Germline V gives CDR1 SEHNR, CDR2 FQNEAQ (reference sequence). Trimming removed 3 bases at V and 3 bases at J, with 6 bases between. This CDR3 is CASSLRVYEQYF. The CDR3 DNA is TGTGCCAGCAGCTTGCGGGTCTACGAGCAGTACTTC.

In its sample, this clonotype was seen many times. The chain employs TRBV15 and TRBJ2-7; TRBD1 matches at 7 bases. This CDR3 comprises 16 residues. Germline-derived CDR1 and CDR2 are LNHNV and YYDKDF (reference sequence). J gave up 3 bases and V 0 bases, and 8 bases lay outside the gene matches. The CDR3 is CATSRDQGGWNYEQYF. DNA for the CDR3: TGTGCCACCAGCAGAGATCAAGGGGGCTGGAACTACGAGCAGTACTTC.

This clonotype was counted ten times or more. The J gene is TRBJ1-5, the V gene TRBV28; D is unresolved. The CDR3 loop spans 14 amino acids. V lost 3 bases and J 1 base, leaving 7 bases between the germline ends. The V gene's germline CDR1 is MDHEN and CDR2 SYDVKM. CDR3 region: CASSFSESNQPQHF. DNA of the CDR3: TGTGCCAGCAGTTTCTCGGAGAGCAATCAGCCCCAGCATTTT.